A selection of T cell receptor beta chains follows, all from one sample in a study of OX40 agonist ivuxolimab in advanced cancers. Assay: immunoSEQ multiplex PCR; the TCRdb copy retains only in-frame clones and omits some. The sample has 45,000 to 65,000 clones, nearly 80% seen once. Specimen: CD4+ or CD8+ T cells sorted from blood, collected in a trial of the OX40 agonist ivuxolimab. The receptors originated from an adult with an advanced solid tumor such as melanoma, head and neck, liver or kidney cancer. The CDR3 runs from the conserved cysteine through the conserved F or W. The D gene is left open where the match is weak. For some rows the clone size is stated as once, few or many, or as a class when expanded; others skip it.

j_gene	abundance	v_gene	d_gene	CDR3aa	CDR3nt
TRBJ2-7	NA	TRBV7-8	TRBD2	CASSSQRLAGNYEQYF	TGTGCCAGCAGCTCACAACGACTAGCGGGGAACTACGAGCAGTACTTC
TRBJ2-5	few	TRBV19	NA	CASSIGDGETQYF	TGTGCCAGTAGTATCGGGGACGGGGAGACCCAGTACTTC
TRBJ2-7	few	TRBV7-6	TRBD1	CASSLGTGGLYEQYF	TGTGCCAGCAGCCTCGGGACAGGGGGCCTATACGAGCAGTACTTC
TRBJ2-5	NA	TRBV11-2	NA	CASSLDIRSLQYF	TGTGCCAGCAGCTTAGATATAAGGAGTCTCCAGTACTTC
TRBJ2-5	NA	TRBV12-5	NA	CASGLGQVGETQYF	TGTGCTAGTGGTTTGGGACAGGTCGGAGAGACCCAGTACTTC
TRBJ2-7	NA	TRBV4-1	TRBD1	CASSQTGVSLSYEQYF	TGCGCCAGCAGCCAAACAGGGGTATCCCTCTCCTACGAGCAGTACTTC
TRBJ2-1	NA	TRBV5-1	NA	CASSLIGTDEQFF	TGCGCCAGCAGCTTGATTGGGACGGATGAGCAGTTCTTC
TRBJ1-2	NA	TRBV5-1	TRBD1	CASSSWLQGGEGYTF	TGCGCCAGCAGCTCCTGGCTACAGGGGGGGGAAGGCTACACCTTC
TRBJ2-7	NA	TRBV11-2	NA	CASSLGAYEQYF	TGTGCCAGCAGCCTCGGAGCCTACGAGCAGTACTTC
TRBJ2-3	NA	TRBV19	TRBD2	CASSTWTSGDTQYF	TGTGCCAGTAGTACCTGGACTAGCGGAGATACGCAGTATTTT
TRBJ2-1	NA	TRBV10-3	TRBD2	CAISGSGGGAYNEQFF	TGTGCCATCAGTGGGTCTGGCGGGGGGGCGTACAATGAGCAGTTCTTC
TRBJ1-1	NA	TRBV5-1	NA	CASSTMGGVNTEAFF	TGCGCCAGCAGTACTATGGGAGGGGTGAACACTGAAGCTTTCTTT
TRBJ1-6	NA	TRBV5-1	NA	CASSLKGGADNSPLHF	TGCGCCAGCAGCTTGAAAGGGGGTGCGGATAATTCACCCCTCCACTTT
TRBJ2-3	NA	TRBV7-2	TRBD2	CASSLSGREGDTQYF	TGTGCCAGCAGCTTAAGCGGGAGGGAGGGAGATACGCAGTATTTT
TRBJ1-1	NA	TRBV7-9	NA	CASSFYEGNTEAFF	TGTGCCAGCAGCTTCTATGAGGGGAACACTGAAGCTTTCTTT
TRBJ2-1	NA	TRBV7-9	NA	CASSGRGNEQFF	TGTGCCAGCAGCGGCCGTGGTAATGAGCAGTTCTTC
TRBJ2-5	NA	TRBV29-1	TRBD1	CSVEDRGTGQETQYF	TGCAGCGTTGAAGATCGTGGGACAGGGCAAGAGACCCAGTACTTC
TRBJ2-3	NA	TRBV10-1	NA	CASSDSGGRRDTQYF	TGCGCCAGCAGTGACTCGGGGGGCCGTAGAGATACGCAGTATTTT
TRBJ2-1	NA	TRBV28	NA	CASGGSGEQFF	TGTGCCAGCGGGGGGTCAGGAGAGCAGTTCTTC
TRBJ2-4	NA	TRBV6-5	NA	CASNPRGTGKNIQYF	TGTGCCAGCAACCCCAGGGGCACCGGCAAAAACATTCAGTACTTC
TRBJ1-5	NA	TRBV19	TRBD1	CASSGQQHQPQHF	TGTGCCAGTTCGGGACAGCAACATCAGCCCCAGCATTTT
TRBJ1-1	NA	TRBV11-3	TRBD1	CASSFGGQQTEAFF	TGTGCCAGCAGCTTTGGGGGACAGCAAACTGAAGCTTTCTTT
TRBJ1-2	NA	TRBV28	NA	CASSPGGGLDYGYTF	TGTGCCAGCAGCCCGGGCGGGGGCCTTGACTATGGCTACACCTTC
TRBJ1-6	NA	TRBV18	TRBD1	CASSRAGTEKNSPLHF	TGTGCCAGCTCACGCGCCGGGACAGAGAAGAATTCACCCCTCCACTTT
TRBJ2-2	NA	TRBV21-1	NA	CASSKGRNTGELFF	TGTGCCAGCAGCAAAGGCAGGAACACCGGGGAGCTGTTTTTT
TRBJ1-5	few	TRBV6-1	TRBD1	CASSESRTGGAYSNQPQHF	TGTGCCAGCAGTGAATCGAGGACAGGGGGCGCCTATAGCAATCAGCCCCAGCATTTT
TRBJ2-1	NA	TRBV5-4	NA	CASSSSERSSYNEQFF	TGTGCCAGCAGCTCCTCGGAGCGGAGCTCCTACAATGAGCAGTTCTTC
TRBJ1-2	NA	TRBV6-1	TRBD1	CASLTGKGYGYTF	TGTGCCAGCCTGACAGGGAAAGGCTATGGCTACACCTTC
TRBJ2-1	NA	TRBV7-2	NA	CASSFRGPREQFF	TGTGCCAGCAGCTTCCGTGGCCCCCGTGAGCAGTTCTTC
TRBJ1-1	NA	TRBV5-1	NA	CASSLRGDTEAFF	TGCGCCAGCAGCCTGAGGGGGGACACTGAAGCTTTCTTT
TRBJ1-5	NA	TRBV18	NA	CASSPGEKPQHF	TGTGCCAGCTCACCAGGAGAGAAGCCCCAGCATTTT
TRBJ2-7	NA	TRBV6-5	NA	CASSQGVSYEQYF	TGTGCCAGCAGTCAGGGAGTCTCCTACGAGCAGTACTTC
TRBJ1-1	NA	TRBV18	NA	CASSPTGDKKNTEAFF	TGTGCCAGCTCACCGACGGGGGACAAAAAAAATACTGAAGCTTTCTTT
TRBJ1-3	NA	TRBV7-2	NA	CASGTGSGNTIYF	TGTGCCAGCGGCACTGGCTCTGGAAACACCATATATTTT
TRBJ1-5	once	TRBV4-3	NA	CASSQSPWGNNQPQHF	TGCGCCAGCAGCCAATCCCCCTGGGGGAACAATCAGCCCCAGCATTTT
TRBJ2-7	NA	TRBV2	NA	CASTPPSRGYEQYF	TGTGCCAGCACCCCCCCCTCGCGGGGCTACGAGCAGTACTTC
TRBJ1-2	NA	TRBV5-4	NA	CASSPLAGSLYGYTF	TGTGCCAGCAGCCCCCTTGCGGGCAGCCTCTATGGCTACACCTTC
TRBJ2-1	NA	TRBV5-5	TRBD1	CASSLGPGQGINEQFF	TGTGCCAGCAGCTTGGGCCCGGGACAGGGGATAAATGAGCAGTTCTTC
TRBJ1-2	NA	TRBV19	NA	CASSISGAGSYGYTF	TGTGCCAGTAGTATATCAGGGGCTGGTAGCTATGGCTACACCTTC
TRBJ2-5	NA	TRBV6-6	NA	CASSFRQGGRETQYF	TGTGCCAGCAGTTTCCGACAGGGAGGGAGGGAGACCCAGTACTTC
TRBJ1-4	once	TRBV7-2	NA	CASSWGTFNEKLFF	TGTGCCAGCAGCTGGGGGACTTTTAATGAAAAACTGTTTTTT
TRBJ1-5	NA	TRBV5-1	NA	CASSLGPQKTQPQHF	TGCGCCAGCAGCTTAGGGCCCCAAAAAACTCAGCCCCAGCATTTT
TRBJ1-6	NA	TRBV18	TRBD1	CASSPERTGFLNSPLHF	TGTGCCAGCTCACCCGAGAGGACAGGGTTCCTAAATTCACCCCTCCACTTT
TRBJ2-5	NA	TRBV9	NA	CASSVAPRETQYF	TGTGCCAGCAGCGTAGCCCCCAGGGAGACCCAGTACTTC
TRBJ2-5	NA	TRBV15	NA	CATSTRTVRQETQYF	TGTGCCACCAGCACCCGGACAGTGCGTCAAGAGACCCAGTACTTC
TRBJ1-5	NA	TRBV27	NA	CASSSGFRSNQPQHF	TGTGCCAGCAGTTCAGGGTTTAGGAGCAATCAGCCCCAGCATTTT
TRBJ1-5	NA	TRBV7-2	NA	CASSAQQGSNQPQHF	TGTGCCAGCAGCGCGCAACAGGGTAGCAATCAGCCCCAGCATTTT
TRBJ1-2	NA	TRBV14	NA	CASSETNYGYTF	TGTGCCAGCAGCGAAACTAACTATGGCTACACCTTC
TRBJ2-1	once	TRBV7-8	TRBD1	CASSLGDRGYGEQFF	TGTGCCAGCAGCTTAGGCGACAGGGGGTACGGGGAGCAGTTCTTC
TRBJ2-7	NA	TRBV30	TRBD1	CAWRESRDRVYYEQYF	TGTGCCTGGAGGGAAAGCCGGGACAGGGTCTACTACGAGCAGTACTTC
TRBJ2-7	few	TRBV7-8	NA	CASSLGGTRSYEQYF	TGTGCCAGCAGCTTAGGTGGCACCCGCTCCTACGAGCAGTACTTC
TRBJ1-2	few	TRBV6-4	NA	CASSATGAYGYTF	TGTGCCAGCAGTGCCACAGGCGCCTATGGCTACACCTTC
TRBJ2-5	NA	TRBV5-1	TRBD2	CASSFRGGVTETQYF	TGCGCCAGCAGCTTCCGCGGGGGGGTTACAGAGACCCAGTACTTC